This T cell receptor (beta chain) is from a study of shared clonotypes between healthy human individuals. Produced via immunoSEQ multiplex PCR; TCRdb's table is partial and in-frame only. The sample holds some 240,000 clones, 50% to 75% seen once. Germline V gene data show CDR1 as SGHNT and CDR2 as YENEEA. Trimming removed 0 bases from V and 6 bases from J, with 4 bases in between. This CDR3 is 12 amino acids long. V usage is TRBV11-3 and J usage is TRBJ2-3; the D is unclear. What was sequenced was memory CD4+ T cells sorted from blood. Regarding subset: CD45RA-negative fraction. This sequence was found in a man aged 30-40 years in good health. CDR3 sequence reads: CASSLDEDTQYF. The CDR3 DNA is TGTGCCAGCAGCTTAGATGAGGATACGCAGTATTTT. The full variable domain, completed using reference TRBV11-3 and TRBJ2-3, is EAGVVQSPRYKIIEKKQPVAFWCNPISGHNTLYWYLQNLGQGPELLIRYENEEAVDDSQLPKDRFSAERLKGVDSTLKIQPAELGDSAVYLCASSLDEDTQYFGPGTRLTVL.